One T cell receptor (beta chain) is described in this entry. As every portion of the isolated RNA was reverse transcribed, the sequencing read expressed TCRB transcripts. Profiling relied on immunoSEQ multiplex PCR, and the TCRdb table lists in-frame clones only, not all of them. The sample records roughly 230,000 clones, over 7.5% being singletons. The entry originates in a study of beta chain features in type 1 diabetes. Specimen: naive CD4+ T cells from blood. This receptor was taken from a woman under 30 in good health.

CDR3 coding DNA: TGTGCCAGCAGTTATAGTGGGCTTCCGAACACTGAAGCTTTCTTT. Translating it yields CASSYSGLPNTEAFF. The J gene is TRBJ1-1, the V gene TRBV6-6, with D hard to call. The CDR3 is 15 amino acids. The V end was cut by 3 bases, the J end by 1 base, with 12 bases between. Germline values: CDR1 MNHNY, CDR2 SVGAGI (reference sequence).